A single sample is the source of the 9 T cell receptor beta chains below, sequenced in a study of radiotherapy plus CTLA-4 blockade in lung cancer. Method: immunoSEQ multiplex PCR; TCRdb's copy keeps in-frame clones and lacks some. The table records 45,000 or so clones, roughly two thirds of them present only once. The material was peripheral blood, obtained from a patient treated with radiotherapy plus ipilimumab. These receptors all come from a human donor with non-small cell lung cancer who had a complete response to radiotherapy plus ipilimumab.

About this clone: Other nucleotide sequences from this sample produce the same CDR3. V and J are TRBV30 and TRBJ1-2, with D uncertain. V lost 0 bases, J lost 2 bases, and 4 bases lay in between. This CDR3 comprises 12 residues. Germline lookup yields CDR1 GTSNPN and CDR2 SVGIG (reference sequence). CDR3 coding DNA: TGTGCCTGGAGTGTACTGAACTATGGCTACACCTTC. Translating gives CAWSVLNYGYTF.

The chain uses TRBV30 and TRBJ1-6, with 10 bases lining up with TRBD1. Losses at the gene ends were 3 bases for V and 6 bases for J; bases not matched to a gene: 2. CDR1 is GTSNPN and CDR2 is SVGIG in the germline V gene (reference sequence). This CDR3 is 14 amino acids long. Here the CDR3 reads CAWSRDRGNSPLHF. The CDR3 coding sequence is TGTGCCTGGAGCCGGGACAGGGGTAATTCACCCCTCCACTTT.

This chain uses TRBV4-3 with TRBJ1-1; TRBD1 aligns across 9 bases. The CDR3 loop spans 14 amino acids. The germline CDR1 and CDR2 sequences are LGHNA and YSLEER. J lost 11 bases, V lost 0 bases, and 7 bases had no gene match. The CDR3, as DNA: TGCGCCAGCAGCCAAGATGAGGACAGGGGAGAGGCTTTCTTT. It translates to CASSQDEDRGEAFF.

The rearrangement joins TRBV2 to TRBJ1-2, with D perhaps matching TRBD1 (6 bases). The CDR3 consists of 13 residues. The V and J ends lost 6 bases and 5 bases respectively, with 13 bases between them. Germline V CDR1 and CDR2: SNHLY, FYNNEI. The CDR3 sequence is CASRERTEYGYTF. The CDR3 DNA sequence: TGTGCCAGCAGAGAACGGACAGAATATGGCTACACCTTC.

The DNA of the CDR3 is TGCGCCAGCAGCTCATACAATTACAGGACAGGGGAAATCTATGGCTACACCTTC. Encoded protein: CASSSYNYRTGEIYGYTF. V is TRBV5-1 and J is TRBJ1-2; 9 nucleotides align to TRBD1. Germline V CDR1 and CDR2: SGHRS, YFSETQ. Trimming cost V 3 bases and J 4 bases; bases outside gene matches: 16. The CDR3 runs 18 residues.

In its sample, this clone ranks as medium-sized. The chain employs TRBV5-4 and TRBJ2-7; no clear D. Germline assignment: CDR1 SGHNT and CDR2 YYREEE (reference sequence). The CDR3 is 12 residues long. V was pared by 0 bases and J by 5 bases, with 6 bases between. CDR3 region: CASSLGQNEQYF. The CDR3, as DNA: TGTGCCAGCAGCTTGGGTCAAAACGAGCAGTACTTC.

The chain uses TRBV10-3 and TRBJ2-7; D might be TRBD2 (5 bases). The V gene's germline CDR1 is ENHRY and CDR2 SYGVKD. CDR3 length: 12 amino acids. Trimming shortened V by 10 bases and J by 3 bases, and 13 bases separated the two germline ends. The DNA of the CDR3 is TGTGCCACCCAACGAGGGAGCTACGAGCAGTACTTC. This gives the protein CATQRGSYEQYF.

A few counts support this clone. V usage is TRBV10-2 and J usage is TRBJ1-4, with 9 nucleotides matching TRBD1. V dropped 7 bases and J dropped 7; count of bases not matched to a gene: 7. Germline assignment: CDR1 WSHSY and CDR2 SAAADI. The CDR3 sequence is 14 residues long. The CDR3 here is CASKDRGGSEKLFF. CDR3 coding DNA: TGCGCCAGCAAGGACAGGGGTGGGAGTGAAAAACTGTTTTTT.

The V and J genes are TRBV18 and TRBJ2-1; TRBD1 matches at 9 bases. CDR1 and CDR2 (germline): KGHSH, LQKENI. V trimming: 3 bases; J trimming: 0 bases; junction bases outside the gene matches: 9. CDR3 size: 18 residues. In nucleotides, the CDR3 is TGTGCCAGCTCACCTCAGGACAGGGGTGTAAGCTCCTACAATGAGCAGTTCTTC. It yields the protein CASSPQDRGVSSYNEQFF.